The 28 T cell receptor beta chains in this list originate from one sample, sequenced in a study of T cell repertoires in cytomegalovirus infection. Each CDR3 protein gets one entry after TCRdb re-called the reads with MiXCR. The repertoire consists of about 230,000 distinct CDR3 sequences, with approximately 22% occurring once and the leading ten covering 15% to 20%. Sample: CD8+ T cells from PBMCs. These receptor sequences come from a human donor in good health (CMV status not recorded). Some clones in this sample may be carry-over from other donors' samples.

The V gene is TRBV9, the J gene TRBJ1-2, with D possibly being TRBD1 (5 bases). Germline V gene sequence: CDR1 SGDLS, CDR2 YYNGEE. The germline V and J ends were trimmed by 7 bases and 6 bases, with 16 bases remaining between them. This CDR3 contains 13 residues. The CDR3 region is CASRGDVLDGYTF. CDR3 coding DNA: TGTGCCAGCCGCGGGGACGTATTAGATGGCTACACCTTC.

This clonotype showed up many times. CDR3 DNA: TGTGCCAGCAGCCCTTACTCGGAGACTGAAGCTTTCTTT. Protein sequence: CASSPYSETEAFF. The chain links TRBV7-2 to TRBJ1-1; D not certain. V gave up 5 bases and J gave up 5 bases, with 12 bases separating them. Germline CDR1 and CDR2: SGHTA and FQGNSA. The CDR3 has 13 residues.

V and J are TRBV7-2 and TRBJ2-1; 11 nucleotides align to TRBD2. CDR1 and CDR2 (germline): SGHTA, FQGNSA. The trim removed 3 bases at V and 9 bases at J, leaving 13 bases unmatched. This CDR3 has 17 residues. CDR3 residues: CASSFYRTSGPWGEQFF. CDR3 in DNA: TGTGCCAGCAGCTTCTATCGGACTAGCGGGCCCTGGGGTGAGCAGTTCTTC.

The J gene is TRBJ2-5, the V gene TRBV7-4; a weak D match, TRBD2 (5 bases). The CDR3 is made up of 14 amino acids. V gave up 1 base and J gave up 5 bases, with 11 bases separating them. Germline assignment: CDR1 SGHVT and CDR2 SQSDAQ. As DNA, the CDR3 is TGTGCCAGCAGCTTAGGGGAGCGGTGGGAGACCCAGTACTTC. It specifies CASSLGERWETQYF.

In DNA, the CDR3 is TGTGCCAGCAGCCTCGGGGGACCCTTTGCAGATACGCAGTATTTT. It codes for CASSLGGPFADTQYF. This sequence joins TRBV7-9 and TRBJ2-3, with a tentative D call TRBD2 (6 bases). CDR3 length: 15 residues. Deletions cut 5 bases from V and 4 bases from J, with 16 bases between. Germline assignment: CDR1 SEHNR and CDR2 FQNEAQ (reference sequence).

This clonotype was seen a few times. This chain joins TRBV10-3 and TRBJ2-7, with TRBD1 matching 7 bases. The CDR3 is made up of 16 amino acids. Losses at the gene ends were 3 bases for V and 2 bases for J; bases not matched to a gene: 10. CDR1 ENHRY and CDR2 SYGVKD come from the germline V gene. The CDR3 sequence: CAISETDRDGPYEQYF. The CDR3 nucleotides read TGTGCCATCAGTGAAACAGACAGGGACGGCCCCTACGAGCAGTACTTC.

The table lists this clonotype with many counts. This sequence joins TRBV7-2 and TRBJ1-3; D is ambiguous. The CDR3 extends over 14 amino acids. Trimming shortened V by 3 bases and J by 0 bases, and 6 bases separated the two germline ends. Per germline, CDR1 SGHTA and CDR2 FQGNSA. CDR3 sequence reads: CASSFLSSGNTIYF. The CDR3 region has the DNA TGTGCCAGCAGCTTTTTATCCTCTGGAAACACCATATATTTT.

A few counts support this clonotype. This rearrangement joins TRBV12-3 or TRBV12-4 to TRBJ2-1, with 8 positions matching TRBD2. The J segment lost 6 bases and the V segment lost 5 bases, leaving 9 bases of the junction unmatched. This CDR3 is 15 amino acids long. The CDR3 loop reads CASSPSGWGSNEQFF. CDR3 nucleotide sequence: TGTGCCAGCAGTCCTAGCGGGTGGGGGTCCAATGAGCAGTTCTTC.

CDR3 residues: CASRDILVGTDTQYF. CDR3 bases: TGTGCCAGCAGGGACATTTTGGTGGGCACAGATACGCAGTATTTT. The chain links TRBV2 to TRBJ2-3, with D possibly matching TRBD1 (5 bases). V gave up 6 bases and J gave up 1 base, with 14 bases separating them. Germline lookup yields CDR1 SNHLY and CDR2 FYNNEI. This CDR3 is built from 15 residues.

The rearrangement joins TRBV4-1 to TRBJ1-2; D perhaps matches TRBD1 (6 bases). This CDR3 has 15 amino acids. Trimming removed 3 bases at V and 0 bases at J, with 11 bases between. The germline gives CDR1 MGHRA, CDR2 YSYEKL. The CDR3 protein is CASSHRTAANYGYTF. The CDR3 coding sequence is TGCGCCAGCAGCCACCGGACAGCAGCTAACTATGGCTACACCTTC.

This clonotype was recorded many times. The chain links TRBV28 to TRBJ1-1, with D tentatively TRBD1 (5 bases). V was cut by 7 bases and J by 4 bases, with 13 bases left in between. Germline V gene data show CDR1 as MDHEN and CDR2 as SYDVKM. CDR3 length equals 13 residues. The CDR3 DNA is TGTGCCAGCACCGCCCAGGGAGGCACTGAAGCTTTCTTT. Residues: CASTAQGGTEAFF.

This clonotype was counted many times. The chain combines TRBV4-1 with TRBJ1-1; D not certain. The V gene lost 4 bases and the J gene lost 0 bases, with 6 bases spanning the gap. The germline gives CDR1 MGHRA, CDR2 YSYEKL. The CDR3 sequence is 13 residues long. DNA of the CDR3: TGCGCCAGCAGCCCCTCATTGAACACTGAAGCTTTCTTT. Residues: CASSPSLNTEAFF.

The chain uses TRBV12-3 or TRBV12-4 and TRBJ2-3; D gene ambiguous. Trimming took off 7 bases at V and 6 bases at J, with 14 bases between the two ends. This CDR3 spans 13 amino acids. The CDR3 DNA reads TGTGCCAGCAATACGGACCCACGTGATACGCAGTATTTT. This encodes CASNTDPRDTQYF.

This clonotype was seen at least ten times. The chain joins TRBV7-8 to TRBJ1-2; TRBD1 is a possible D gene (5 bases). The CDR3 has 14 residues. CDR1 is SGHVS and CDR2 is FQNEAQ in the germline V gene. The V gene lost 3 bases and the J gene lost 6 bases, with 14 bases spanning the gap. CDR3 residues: CASSLGLGSNGYTF. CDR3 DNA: TGTGCCAGCAGCTTGGGGCTGGGTTCCAATGGCTACACCTTC.

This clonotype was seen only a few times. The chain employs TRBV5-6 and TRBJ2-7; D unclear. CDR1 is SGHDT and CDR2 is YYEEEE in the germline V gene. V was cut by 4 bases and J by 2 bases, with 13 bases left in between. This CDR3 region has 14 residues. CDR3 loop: CASSPPPPAYEQYF. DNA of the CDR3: TGTGCCAGCAGCCCTCCCCCACCTGCCTACGAGCAGTACTTC.

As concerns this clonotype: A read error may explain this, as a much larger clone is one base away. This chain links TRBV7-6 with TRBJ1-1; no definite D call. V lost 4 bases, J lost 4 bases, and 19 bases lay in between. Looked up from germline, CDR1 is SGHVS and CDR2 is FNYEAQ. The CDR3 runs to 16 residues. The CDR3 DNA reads TGTGCCAGCAGCTCCTATCCCCTAGCAATGAGCACTGAAGCTTTCTTT. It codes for CASSSYPLAMSTEAFF.

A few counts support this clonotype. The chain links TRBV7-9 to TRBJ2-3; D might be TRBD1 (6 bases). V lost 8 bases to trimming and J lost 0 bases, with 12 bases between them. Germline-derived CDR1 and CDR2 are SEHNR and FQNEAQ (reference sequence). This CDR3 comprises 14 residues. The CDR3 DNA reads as TGTGCCAGCTCAAAGGGGGAGAGCACAGATACGCAGTATTTT. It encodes CASSKGESTDTQYF.

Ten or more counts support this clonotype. The CDR3 DNA is TGTGCCAGCAGTTCCCTCCTGGGGAACGGGGAGACCCAGTACTTC. This translates into CASSSLLGNGETQYF. This chain joins TRBV6-1 and TRBJ2-5; D uncertain. V lost 5 bases and J lost 5, with 18 bases in between. CDR3 length: 15 residues. Germline V gene data show CDR1 as MNHNS and CDR2 as SASEGT.

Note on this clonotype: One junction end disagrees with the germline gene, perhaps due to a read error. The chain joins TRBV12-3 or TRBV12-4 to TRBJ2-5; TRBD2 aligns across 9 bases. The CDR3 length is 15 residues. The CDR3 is CASSVGGGGQDTQYF. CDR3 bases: TGTGCCAGCAGCGTGGGCGGGGGGGGACAAGATACCCAGTACTTC.

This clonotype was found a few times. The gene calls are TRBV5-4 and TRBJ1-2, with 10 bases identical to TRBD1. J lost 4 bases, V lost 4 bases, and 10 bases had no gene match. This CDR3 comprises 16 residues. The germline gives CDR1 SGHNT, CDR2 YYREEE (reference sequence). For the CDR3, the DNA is TGTGCCAGCAGCGCGGGCCCGGGACAGGGGAGCTATGGCTACACCTTC. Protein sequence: CASSAGPGQGSYGYTF.

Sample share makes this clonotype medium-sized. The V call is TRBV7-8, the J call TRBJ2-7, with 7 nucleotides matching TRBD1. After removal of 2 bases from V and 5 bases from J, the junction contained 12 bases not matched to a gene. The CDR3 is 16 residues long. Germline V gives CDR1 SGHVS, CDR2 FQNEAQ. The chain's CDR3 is CASSLRPQGEIDEQYF. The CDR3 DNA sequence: TGTGCCAGCAGCTTAAGGCCCCAGGGGGAGATCGACGAGCAGTACTTC.

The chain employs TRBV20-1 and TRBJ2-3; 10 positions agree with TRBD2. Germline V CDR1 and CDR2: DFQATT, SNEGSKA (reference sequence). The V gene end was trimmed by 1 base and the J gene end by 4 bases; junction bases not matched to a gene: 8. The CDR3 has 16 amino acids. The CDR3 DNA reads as TGCAGTGCTAGAGGCGCGACTAGCGGGCGGGCAGATACGCAGTATTTT. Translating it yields CSARGATSGRADTQYF.

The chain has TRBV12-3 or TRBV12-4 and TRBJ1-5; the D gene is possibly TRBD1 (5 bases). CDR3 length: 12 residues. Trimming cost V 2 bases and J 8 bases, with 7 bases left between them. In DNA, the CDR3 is TGTGCCAGCAGTTTACCAGGGAAGCCCCAGCATTTT. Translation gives CASSLPGKPQHF.

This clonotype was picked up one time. The chain's CDR3 is CSARPSSGYNYGYTF. The CDR3 nucleotides are TGCAGTGCTAGGCCCTCTTCAGGGTACAACTATGGCTACACCTTC. The chain combines TRBV20-1 with TRBJ1-2, with D maybe TRBD1 (5 bases). Trimming left V 3 bases short and J 2 bases short, with 16 bases between. From germline, CDR1 is DFQATT and CDR2 SNEGSKA (reference sequence). The CDR3 is 15 amino acids.

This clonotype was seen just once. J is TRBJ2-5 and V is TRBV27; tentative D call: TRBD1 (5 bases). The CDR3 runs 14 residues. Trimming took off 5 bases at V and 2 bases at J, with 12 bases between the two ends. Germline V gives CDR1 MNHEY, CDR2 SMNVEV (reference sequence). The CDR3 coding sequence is TGTGCCAGCAGTCCATGGGGCGTGCAAGAGACCCAGTACTTC. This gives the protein CASSPWGVQETQYF.

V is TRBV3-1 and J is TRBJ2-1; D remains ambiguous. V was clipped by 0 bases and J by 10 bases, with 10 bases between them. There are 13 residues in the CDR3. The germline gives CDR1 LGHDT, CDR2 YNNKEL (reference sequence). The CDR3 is CASSQEGRWEQFF. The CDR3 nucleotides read TGTGCCAGCAGCCAAGAAGGGCGTTGGGAGCAGTTCTTC.

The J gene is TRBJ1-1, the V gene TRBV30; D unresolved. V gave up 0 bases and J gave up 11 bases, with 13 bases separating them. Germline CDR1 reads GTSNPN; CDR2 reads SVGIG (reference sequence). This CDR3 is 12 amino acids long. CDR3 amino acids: CAWSVPASGAFF. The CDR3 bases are TGTGCCTGGAGTGTACCGGCCTCTGGCGCTTTCTTT.

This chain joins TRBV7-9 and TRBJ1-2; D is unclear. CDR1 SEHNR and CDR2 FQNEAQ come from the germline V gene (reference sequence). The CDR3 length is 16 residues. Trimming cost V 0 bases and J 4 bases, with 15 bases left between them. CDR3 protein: CASSLADQPASYGYTF. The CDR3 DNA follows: TGTGCCAGCAGCTTAGCTGACCAACCTGCCTCCTATGGCTACACCTTC.